This record concerns one T cell receptor beta chain sequence. Antigen specificity is unknown. The CDR3 length is 17 residues. These data come from a study of T cell responses to AZD1222 COVID-19 vaccine. Repertoires were generated with immunoSEQ multiplex PCR, while TCRdb's copy carries only in-frame clones and drops some. The sample holds approximately 94,000 clones, about 88% seen once. Study observations and caveats: A rise in Spike-specific TCR breadth and depth followed two AZD1222 doses.

Sample: peripheral blood, taken on day 0 of AZD1222 vaccination. The receptor was isolated from an adult in good health. The chain links TRBV21-1 to TRBJ2-6; the table names TRBD2, a call not compared with the DNA. TRBV21-1 is shown as a pseudogene. The CDR3: CASSKVGGVLGANVLTF. The CDR3 DNA sequence: TGTGCCAGCAGCAAAGTTGGAGGCGTTTTGGGGGCCAACGTCCTGACTTTC.